This TCR beta chain was profiled in a study of vaccination effects on CD4 cells after COVID-19. ViraFEST expansion of antigen-specific CD4+ T cells with viral peptide pools preceded sequencing. With around ten days of culture completed, CD4+ T cells were isolated. Vaccinees lacked prior SARS-CoV-2 infection and tested negative for nucleocapsid antibodies. Sequencing used immunoSEQ multiplex PCR; TCRdb keeps in-frame clones, though not all of them. This sample has under 55,000 clones, with more than 75% found just once. Trimming at V came to 2 bases and at J to 2 bases, leaving 7 bases not matched to a gene. In germline, CDR1 is MDHEN, CDR2 SYDVKM. This CDR3 is built from 17 residues. For this clone: Its antigen is unidentified.

The chain employs TRBV28 and TRBJ2-4, with 9 bases lining up with TRBD2. The sequencing here drew on CD4+ T cells from PBMCs cultured with HCoV-OC43 spike peptides, taken before COVID-19 vaccination. Subset noted: HCoV-OC43 spike overlapping peptide pool stimulation. The origin of this receptor is a human donor who received a COVID-19 vaccine. The DNA for the CDR3 is TGTGCCAGCAGTTTAGGTGGCGGGGGGGGCCCCAAAAACATTCAGTACTTC. Its translation: CASSLGGGGGPKNIQYF.